This is a list of T cell receptor beta chains from one sample in a study of control samples from healthy donors and cancer patients. Clones were read by immunoSEQ multiplex PCR, and TCRdb kept only the in-frame ones, dropping some. The sample has around 85,000 clones; roughly 89% are singletons. The source material was blood. These receptors were taken from a woman aged 60-75 years in good health. The CDR3 runs from the conserved cysteine through the conserved F or W. The D gene is left open where the match is weak. A clone size is listed for some rows: how often the clone was seen (once, few, many), or a class if it is expanded.

-,TRBV6-6,-,TRBJ1-2,CASSYGRGYTF,TGTGCCAGCAGTTACGGAAGGGGCTACACCTTC
TRBD1,TRBV7-9,few,TRBJ1-1,CASSFQPQGAGTEAFF,TGTGCCAGCAGCTTCCAACCACAGGGGGCGGGCACTGAAGCTTTCTTT
-,TRBV6-5,-,TRBJ2-2,CASSYRQGVYTGELFF,TGTGCCAGCAGTTATCGGCAGGGTGTTTACACCGGGGAGCTGTTTTTT
-,TRBV14,-,TRBJ1-3,CASRRFGFGDTIYF,TGTGCCAGCAGACGTTTCGGGTTTGGAGACACCATATATTTT
-,TRBV5-1,-,TRBJ2-5,CASSLGRITQETQYF,TGCGCCAGCAGCTTGGGGAGGATAACCCAAGAGACCCAGTACTTC
TRBD1,TRBV7-2,-,TRBJ1-3,CASSLVFWDSRSSGNTIYF,TGTGCCAGCAGCTTAGTGTTTTGGGACAGTCGGAGCTCTGGAAACACCATATATTTT
-,TRBV7-9,-,TRBJ1-2,CASSLMEGGYTF,TGTGCCAGCAGCTTAATGGAGGGAGGCTACACCTTC
-,TRBV7-9,-,TRBJ1-1,CASSSTGNTEAFF,TGTGCCAGCAGCTCGACAGGGAACACTGAAGCTTTCTTT
-,TRBV12-3/TRBV12-4,-,TRBJ2-7,CASSPIGSSEQYF,TGTGCCAGCAGTCCTATCGGGTCAAGCGAGCAGTACTTC
-,TRBV4-1,-,TRBJ1-1,CASSQDRVGNTEAFF,TGCGCCAGCAGCCAAGATCGAGTCGGGAACACTGAAGCTTTCTTT
-,TRBV12-3/TRBV12-4,-,TRBJ2-7,CASRLGLSYEQYF,TGTGCCAGCAGATTGGGACTCAGCTACGAGCAGTACTTC
TRBD1,TRBV19,-,TRBJ1-4,CASSTLRQGANEKLFF,TGTGCCAGTAGTACCCTCAGACAGGGCGCTAATGAAAAACTGTTTTTT
TRBD1,TRBV30,once,TRBJ1-5,CAWSQTGGTLGNQPQHF,TGTGCCTGGAGTCAAACAGGGGGTACTCTTGGCAATCAGCCCCAGCATTTT
-,TRBV21-1,-,TRBJ1-2,CASIKGARRCYTF,TGTGCCAGCATCAAGGGGGCCCGACGATGCTACACCTTC
-,TRBV19,-,TRBJ2-1,CASSIDGDNEQFF,TGTGCCAGTAGTATAGATGGGGACAATGAGCAGTTCTTC
TRBD2,TRBV5-1,-,TRBJ2-7,CASKTDSGSNHYEQYF,TGCGCCAGCAAAACCGATAGCGGGAGCAATCACTACGAGCAGTACTTC
TRBD2,TRBV3-1/TRBV3-2,-,TRBJ2-5,CASSLYAVAGTQETQYF,TGTGCCAGCAGCCTCTACGCGGTAGCGGGGACCCAAGAGACCCAGTACTTC
TRBD1,TRBV11-3,-,TRBJ2-2,CASSLGGQGAGGELFF,TGTGCCAGCAGCTTAGGCGGGCAGGGGGCCGGCGGGGAGCTGTTTTTT
TRBD1,TRBV6-2/TRBV6-3,-,TRBJ2-5,CASSYGGRQGTETQYF,TGTGCCAGCAGTTACGGTGGGAGACAGGGCACAGAGACCCAGTACTTC
TRBD2,TRBV4-1,once,TRBJ2-3,CASSQPIGRSRGKATDTQYF,TGCGCCAGCAGCCAACCGATCGGGCGTTCGCGGGGGAAGGCGACAGATACGCAGTATTTT
-,TRBV21-1,-,TRBJ2-1,CASSKAGSKENEQFF,TGTGCCAGCAGCAAAGCCGGGAGTAAGGAAAATGAGCAGTTCTTC
-,TRBV7-3,-,TRBJ2-3,CASSLVGGTDTQYF,TGTGCCAGCAGCCTTGTAGGGGGCACAGATACGCAGTATTTT